The 30 T cell receptor beta chains below all came from one sample that was sequenced in a study of technical replicates of blood from a handful of donors. Here immunoSEQ multiplex PCR was the method, and the copy in TCRdb shows in-frame clones only, minus some. The sample gives over 60,000 clones, about 92% of which show up once; roughly 0.25% is in the top ten. The sequenced sample consisted of T cells isolated from PBMCs. The receptors shown here come from a human donor in good health.

The rearrangement links TRBV27 to TRBJ2-7; a possible D gene is TRBD2 (6 bases). The CDR3 runs 12 residues. Germline-derived CDR1 and CDR2 are MNHEY and SMNVEV (reference sequence). V was clipped by 3 bases and J by 6 bases, with 9 bases between them. This CDR3 reads CASSFLGGEQYF. As DNA, the CDR3 is TGTGCCAGCAGTTTTTTGGGGGGCGAGCAGTACTTC.

The chain employs TRBV19 and TRBJ1-1; TRBD1 matches 7 bases. Germline CDR1 LNHDA, CDR2 SQIVND (reference sequence). The CDR3 length is 14 residues. V shed 3 bases and J 0 bases; nucleotides not matched to a gene: 1. The CDR3 nucleotides read TGTGCCAGTAGTATTGGGACAGTGAACACTGAAGCTTTCTTT. Its translation is CASSIGTVNTEAFF.

The chain recombines TRBV15 with TRBJ1-2; no reliable D call. The CDR3 is made up of 13 amino acids. Germline assignment: CDR1 LNHNV and CDR2 YYDKDF (reference sequence). V gave up 5 bases and J gave up 4 bases, with 11 bases separating them. The DNA for the CDR3 is TGTGCCACCAGCCCCGTCCCCTCCTATGGCTACACCTTC. Its translation: CATSPVPSYGYTF.

The table lists this clone with a count of one. The V call is TRBV4-1, the J call TRBJ1-4; D is possibly TRBD1 (6 bases). There are 15 residues in the CDR3. Trimming pared 1 base from V and 7 bases from J, leaving 13 bases between. CDR1 MGHRA and CDR2 YSYEKL come from the germline V gene. CDR3 sequence: CASSQVGRGGEKLFF. In nucleotides, the CDR3 is TGCGCCAGCAGCCAAGTTGGCAGGGGTGGTGAAAAACTGTTTTTT.

V is TRBV20-1 and J is TRBJ2-5, with D maybe TRBD2 (5 bases). V was clipped by 7 bases and J by 4 bases, with 10 bases between them. This CDR3 spans 11 amino acids. Germline CDR1 and CDR2: DFQATT and SNEGSKA (reference sequence). CDR3 bases: TGCAGTGGAGCGGACCCAGAGACCCAGTACTTC. Protein product: CSGADPETQYF.

The J gene is TRBJ2-7, the V gene TRBV19; D unresolved. The CDR3 totals 14 residues. Germline loops: CDR1 LNHDA, CDR2 SQIVND (reference sequence). Trimming took 3 bases from V and 6 from J, leaving 15 bases between them. The CDR3 sequence: CASSIMHSQTEQYF. Written as DNA, the CDR3 is TGTGCCAGTAGTATTATGCACTCCCAAACCGAGCAGTACTTC.

The chain is built from TRBV2 and TRBJ2-2; weak D call: TRBD2 (6 bases). Trimming shortened V by 1 base and J by 6 bases, and 9 bases separated the two germline ends. CDR3 length equals 14 residues. Germline V lookup: CDR1 SNHLY, CDR2 FYNNEI. The chain's CDR3 is CASSEEAGSGELFF. DNA for the CDR3: TGTGCCAGCAGTGAAGAGGCGGGATCCGGGGAGCTGTTTTTT.

This CDR3 reads CATSRDRASNQPQHF. CDR3 sequence (DNA): TGTGCCACCAGCAGAGACAGGGCAAGCAATCAGCCCCAGCATTTT. The J gene is TRBJ1-5, the V gene TRBV15; a possible D gene is TRBD1 (5 bases). Germline values: CDR1 LNHNV, CDR2 YYDKDF (reference sequence). This CDR3 region has 15 residues. Trimming left V 0 bases short and J 1 base short, with 7 bases between.

The chain couples TRBV19 to TRBJ2-5; 9 bases fit TRBD1. Trimming at V came to 5 bases and at J to 2 bases, leaving 6 bases not matched to a gene. The CDR3 contains 15 residues. Germline V gene data show CDR1 as LNHDA and CDR2 as SQIVND (reference sequence). This CDR3 is CASSAGQGSQETQYF. The CDR3 coding sequence is TGTGCCAGTAGTGCAGGACAGGGGTCTCAAGAGACCCAGTACTTC. The full variable domain, its missing parts supplied by reference TRBV19 and TRBJ2-5, is DGGITQSPKYLFRKEGQNVTLSCEQNLNHDAMYWYRQDPGQGLRLIYYSQIVNDFQKGDIAEGYSVSREKKESFPLTVTSAQKNPTAFYLCASSAGQGSQETQYFGPGTRLLVL.

The chain uses TRBV6-5 and TRBJ2-1; 7 nucleotides match TRBD2. Germline CDR1 and CDR2: MNHEY and SVGAGI. Trimming removed 6 bases from V and 9 bases from J; junction bases left unmatched: 11. The CDR3 consists of 14 residues. CDR3 nucleotides: TGTGCCAGCAGAGGGACTACTAGCAAGGCTGAGCAGTTCTTC. Its protein product is CASRGTTSKAEQFF.

The chain uses TRBV15 and TRBJ2-7, with TRBD2 matching 7 bases. The CDR3 sequence is 17 residues long. The germline V gene encodes CDR1 LNHNV and CDR2 YYDKDF (reference sequence). The trim removed 0 bases at V and 4 bases at J, leaving 12 bases unmatched. The CDR3 protein is CATSRDLGREWGYEQYF. The CDR3 DNA follows: TGTGCCACCAGCAGAGATTTAGGGCGGGAGTGGGGTTACGAGCAGTACTTC.

As DNA, the CDR3 is TGTGCCAGCAGCTTCGGACAAGCCTACGAGCAGTACTTC. It specifies CASSFGQAYEQYF. V and J are TRBV7-9 and TRBJ2-7; TRBD1 is a possible D gene (5 bases). The CDR3 has 13 amino acids. Trimming stripped 3 bases from V and 2 bases from J, with 8 bases between. Germline assignment: CDR1 SEHNR and CDR2 FQNEAQ (reference sequence).

The chain has TRBV6-4 and TRBJ1-6; 8 positions match TRBD1. V gave up 6 bases and J gave up 10 bases; unmatched junction bases: 8. This CDR3 has 14 amino acids. The germline CDR1 and CDR2 sequences are MRHNA and SNTAGT. The DNA of the CDR3 is TGTGCCAGCAGCCCGAGGACAGGGCAATCACCCCTCCACTTT. Its protein is CASSPRTGQSPLHF.

The chain joins TRBV28 to TRBJ2-7; D is perhaps TRBD2 (5 bases). V dropped 5 bases and J dropped 6 bases, with 23 bases sitting between them. Germline CDR1 reads MDHEN; CDR2 reads SYDVKM. The CDR3 extends over 16 amino acids. This CDR3 reads CASSTSAIGLLGEQYF. The CDR3 nucleotides are TGTGCCAGCAGTACCTCCGCCATAGGACTCCTCGGCGAGCAGTACTTC.

The V and J genes are TRBV7-6 and TRBJ2-2, with D tentatively TRBD2 (6 bases). V lost 4 bases to trimming and J lost 3 bases, with 12 bases between them. The CDR3 extends over 15 amino acids. Germline V gene lookup returns CDR1 SGHVS and CDR2 FNYEAQ. CDR3 in DNA: TGTGCCAGCAGCTGGGAGGTGGAGGACACCGGGGAGCTGTTTTTT. Residues: CASSWEVEDTGELFF.

The CDR3 region is CASTQGGQGASPLHF. CDR3 in DNA: TGTGCCAGCACCCAGGGGGGACAGGGGGCTTCACCCCTCCACTTT. The V and J genes are TRBV6-5 and TRBJ1-6; TRBD1 matches at 12 bases. Germline assignment: CDR1 MNHEY and CDR2 SVGAGI. J gave up 9 bases and V 7 bases, and 7 bases lay outside the gene matches. The CDR3 length is 15 residues.

J is TRBJ1-2 and V is TRBV9; the D is unclear. Germline V gene data show CDR1 as SGDLS and CDR2 as YYNGEE. The CDR3 has 16 amino acids. Trimming removed 0 bases at V and 3 bases at J, with 15 bases between. Here the CDR3 reads CASSVGGSFPHYGYTF. In DNA, the CDR3 is TGTGCCAGCAGCGTAGGTGGGAGTTTCCCCCACTATGGCTACACCTTC. The full variable domain, in which reference TRBV9 and TRBJ1-2 provide the parts outside the CDR3, is DSGVTQTPKHLITATGQRVTLRCSPRSGDLSVYWYQQSLDQGLQFLIQYYNGEERAKGNILERFSAQQFPDLHSELNLSSLELGDSALYFCASSVGGSFPHYGYTFGSGTRLTVV.

This clone is a singleton in its sample. V is TRBV18 and J is TRBJ2-7; 10 bases map to TRBD1. V shed 5 bases and J 6 bases; nucleotides not matched to a gene: 10. Germline V CDR1 and CDR2: KGHSH, LQKENI. The CDR3 covers 15 residues. Here the CDR3 reads CASSESGTGVGEQYF. DNA for the CDR3: TGTGCCAGCTCAGAGTCCGGGACAGGGGTCGGCGAGCAGTACTTC. Filled out from reference TRBV18 and TRBJ2-7, the complete variable domain reads NAGVMQNPRHLVRRRGQEARLRCSPMKGHSHVYWYRQLPEEGLKFMVYLQKENIIDESGMPKERFSAEFPKEGPSILRIQQVVRGDSAAYFCASSESGTGVGEQYFGPGTRLTVT.

This rearrangement joins TRBV13 to TRBJ2-7; 14 positions match TRBD2. This CDR3 has 17 amino acids. Trimming took 2 bases from V and 2 from J; bases not matched to a gene: 5. CDR1 is PRHDT and CDR2 is FYEKMQ in the germline V gene (reference sequence). CDR3 protein: CASSLRTSGRSAYEQYF. The CDR3 DNA reads TGTGCCAGCAGCTTACGGACTAGCGGGAGGTCTGCCTACGAGCAGTACTTC.

The chain uses TRBV28 and TRBJ1-4; D unclear. The germline V gene encodes CDR1 MDHEN and CDR2 SYDVKM. This CDR3 is 15 amino acids long. V lost 8 bases and J 0 bases, leaving 13 bases between the germline ends. CDR3 DNA: TGTGCCAGCTGCCCCCTATTTGCAACTAATGAAAAACTGTTTTTT. Amino acids: CASCPLFATNEKLFF.

The chain combines TRBV5-6 with TRBJ1-5; 11 bases align to TRBD1. This CDR3 comprises 17 residues. Germline V gives CDR1 SGHDT, CDR2 YYEEEE. V shed 0 bases, J shed 6 bases, and the junction held 8 bases outside the gene matches. The CDR3 here is CASSLGDRGRGGQPQHF. The CDR3 DNA reads TGTGCCAGCAGCTTGGGGGACAGGGGGAGAGGAGGTCAGCCCCAGCATTTT.

V is TRBV6-1 and J is TRBJ1-2; 9 nucleotides match TRBD1. This CDR3 is 15 amino acids long. With V trimmed by 4 bases and J by 1 base, 4 bases remained unmatched. Germline V lookup: CDR1 MNHNS, CDR2 SASEGT. CDR3 protein: CASSAPGQGNYGYTF. In DNA form, the CDR3 reads TGTGCCAGCAGTGCCCCGGGACAGGGTAACTATGGCTACACCTTC.

The chain recombines TRBV5-1 with TRBJ2-3; D may be TRBD2 (7 bases). The CDR3 length is 17 residues. Per germline, CDR1 SGHRS and CDR2 YFSETQ. Trimming took 1 base from V and 3 from J, leaving 18 bases between them. The CDR3 DNA is TGCGCCAGCAGCTTGCCCCTGGGGGGGGCGGGTACAGATACGCAGTATTTT. This gives the protein CASSLPLGGAGTDTQYF.

The chain recombines TRBV27 with TRBJ1-2, with no clear D. The CDR3 has 14 residues. V lost 0 bases and J 4 bases, leaving 9 bases between the germline ends. The germline gives CDR1 MNHEY, CDR2 SMNVEV (reference sequence). The CDR3 DNA reads as TGTGCCAGCAGTTTATCGCGAGGATCCTATGGCTACACCTTC. Amino acids: CASSLSRGSYGYTF.

The rearrangement uses TRBV19 and TRBJ1-1; D remains unclear. Germline-derived CDR1 and CDR2 are LNHDA and SQIVND (reference sequence). This CDR3 is built from 15 residues. Trimming shortened V by 2 bases and J by 2 bases, and 12 bases separated the two germline ends. The CDR3 region is CASSIIAGLNTEAFF. The CDR3 nucleotides are TGTGCCAGTAGTATAATCGCCGGTTTAAACACTGAAGCTTTCTTT. Combining the CDR3 with reference TRBV19 and TRBJ1-1 gives the whole variable domain DGGITQSPKYLFRKEGQNVTLSCEQNLNHDAMYWYRQDPGQGLRLIYYSQIVNDFQKGDIAEGYSVSREKKESFPLTVTSAQKNPTAFYLCASSIIAGLNTEAFFGQGTRLTVV.

The CDR3 region has the DNA TGTGCCAGCAGTACTTGGACAGGGCTAGAGACCCAGTACTTC. Encoded protein: CASSTWTGLETQYF. The chain has TRBV6-5 and TRBJ2-5, with TRBD1 identical over 8 bases. V shed 5 bases and J 4 bases; nucleotides not matched to a gene: 6. From germline, CDR1 is MNHEY and CDR2 SVGAGI. CDR3 length equals 14 residues.

The V call is TRBV30, the J call TRBJ2-5; TRBD2 is a possible D gene (6 bases). V dropped 8 bases and J dropped 2 bases, with 15 bases sitting between them. CDR3 size: 13 residues. CDR1 is GTSNPN and CDR2 is SVGIG in the germline V gene (reference sequence). The CDR3 nucleotides are TGTGCCGGCGCCGGGGGACTGCAAGAGACCCAGTACTTC. It yields the protein CAGAGGLQETQYF.

The J gene is TRBJ1-1, the V gene TRBV10-3, with TRBD1 identical over 12 bases. This CDR3 is built from 15 residues. Germline V lookup: CDR1 ENHRY, CDR2 SYGVKD. With 3 bases clipped from V and 4 bases from J, the junction kept 3 bases outside the gene matches. CDR3 residues: CAISDPGQGATEAFF. Here the CDR3 DNA reads TGTGCCATCAGTGACCCGGGACAGGGGGCCACTGAAGCTTTCTTT.

The chain joins TRBV30 to TRBJ1-6, with D perhaps TRBD1 (6 bases). CDR3 length: 12 residues. Trimming took 8 bases from V and 10 from J, leaving 15 bases between them. Germline V gene lookup returns CDR1 GTSNPN and CDR2 SVGIG (reference sequence). The CDR3 nucleotides read TGTGCCAGTAGGGGGGGGGACTCACCCCTCCACTTT. This translates into CASRGGDSPLHF.

This chain connects TRBV28 to TRBJ2-1; 8 bases align to TRBD2. V dropped 2 bases and J dropped 6; count of bases not matched to a gene: 6. CDR3 length: 15 amino acids. The germline CDR1 and CDR2 sequences are MDHEN and SYDVKM. DNA of the CDR3: TGTGCCAGCAGTTTACTAGCGGGTGTGGTCAATGAGCAGTTCTTC. This encodes CASSLLAGVVNEQFF.